The 20 T cell receptor beta chains below all came from one sample that was sequenced in a study of T cell responses to AZD1222 COVID-19 vaccine. The data were produced by immunoSEQ multiplex PCR, yet TCRdb's version contains in-frame clones alone and is incomplete. Of 120,000 to 150,000 clones detected, around 88% appear once; the ten largest clones hold more than 13%. The starting material was peripheral blood, obtained on day 0 of AZD1222 vaccination. These receptors were obtained from an adult in good health.

The rearrangement joins TRBV29-1 to TRBJ2-1, with D hard to call. The CDR3 runs to 13 residues. Germline CDR1 reads SQVTM; CDR2 reads ANQGSEA. V lost 4 bases, J lost 1 base, and 8 bases lay in between. DNA for the CDR3: TGCAGCGTTGTACGGCAGTCCTACAATGAGCAGTTCTTC. Amino acids: CSVVRQSYNEQFF.

The chain couples TRBV24-1 to TRBJ2-2, with a possible D match to TRBD1 (6 bases). The V gene's germline CDR1 is KGHDR and CDR2 SFDVKD. V was cut by 8 bases and J by 2 bases, with 8 bases left in between. CDR3 length: 13 amino acids. The CDR3 region has the DNA TGTGCCACCAAGGGGGTTAACACCGGGGAGCTGTTTTTT. The encoded protein is CATKGVNTGELFF.

V usage is TRBV3-1 (or the pseudogene TRBV3-2) and J usage is TRBJ2-7, with a tentative D call TRBD1 (6 bases). The CDR3 is 16 amino acids. From germline, CDR1 is LGHDT and CDR2 YNNKEL (reference sequence). V was trimmed by 5 bases and J by 0 bases, leaving 17 bases between them. CDR3 sequence reads: CASSKLKDSLSYEQYF. The DNA of the CDR3 is TGTGCCAGCAGCAAACTAAAGGACAGTCTCTCCTACGAGCAGTACTTC.

V gene TRBV7-6 combines with J gene TRBJ2-7, with TRBD2 matching 12 bases. CDR3 length equals 13 residues. Losses at the gene ends were 6 bases for V and 5 bases for J; bases not matched to a gene: 2. Germline CDR1 SGHVS, CDR2 FNYEAQ. CDR3 in amino acids: CASSLAGGDEQYF. CDR3 DNA: TGTGCCAGCAGTCTAGCGGGGGGGGACGAGCAGTACTTC.

This rearrangement joins TRBV29-1 to TRBJ2-7, with TRBD2 matching over 8 bases. V dropped 4 bases and J dropped 5; count of bases not matched to a gene: 1. The V gene's germline CDR1 is SQVTM and CDR2 ANQGSEA. This CDR3 comprises 11 residues. The CDR3 bases are TGCAGCGTTGCGGGGGGGCACGAGCAGTACTTC. Encoded protein: CSVAGGHEQYF.

The CDR3 protein is CASRTGPYEETQYF. The CDR3, as DNA: TGTGCCAGCCGAACCGGGCCATACGAAGAGACCCAGTACTTC. The chain has TRBV7-6 and TRBJ2-5; D unresolved. This CDR3 has 14 amino acids. Germline V gene sequence: CDR1 SGHVS, CDR2 FNYEAQ. Trimming removed 8 bases from V and 3 bases from J, with 16 bases in between. The whole variable domain, filled in from reference TRBV7-6 and TRBJ2-5, reads GAGVSQSPRYKVTKRGQDVALRCDPISGHVSLYWYRQALGQGPEFLTYFNYEAQQDKSGLPNDRFSAERPEGSISTLTIQRTEQRDSAMYRCASRTGPYEETQYFGPGTRLLVL.

A single count supports this clone. The rearrangement links TRBV5-1 to TRBJ2-3; D is ambiguous. Germline CDR1 and CDR2: SGHRS and YFSETQ. The CDR3 sequence is 11 residues long. V was pared by 2 bases and J by 5 bases, with 3 bases between. In DNA form, the CDR3 reads TGCGCCAGCAGCTTTCAAGATACGCAGTATTTT. It translates to CASSFQDTQYF.

The rearrangement links TRBV4-1 to TRBJ1-5; D not resolved. The CDR3 extends over 15 amino acids. CDR1 and CDR2 (germline): MGHRA, YSYEKL. V was shortened by 5 bases and J by 2 bases, with 13 bases between the two germline ends. The CDR3 protein is CASSDLPQGNQPQHF. DNA for the CDR3: TGCGCCAGCAGCGACCTTCCCCAGGGCAATCAGCCCCAGCATTTT.

This clone was detected only once. The CDR3 DNA is TGTGCCACCAGTGCTGGGGGGACGGGCAAAAGGTCTGAAGCTTTCTTT. Translation gives CATSAGGTGKRSEAFF. The chain combines TRBV24-1 with TRBJ1-1; a weak D match, TRBD1 (5 bases). Germline V gene sequence: CDR1 KGHDR, CDR2 SFDVKD. The CDR3 covers 16 residues. Trimming cost V 5 bases and J 6 bases, with 21 bases left between them.

The V gene is TRBV19, the J gene TRBJ1-3; TRBD1 agrees at 8 bases. Germline V gene data show CDR1 as LNHDA and CDR2 as SQIVND (reference sequence). This CDR3 has 17 amino acids. V trimming: 6 bases; J trimming: 3 bases; junction bases outside the gene matches: 13. Here the CDR3 DNA reads TGTGCCAGTAGCACATACCCCCGCGACAGGGGTGGAAACACCATATATTTT. Protein sequence: CASSTYPRDRGGNTIYF.

The table lists this clone with a count of one. This chain connects TRBV2 to TRBJ1-4; no clear D. The CDR3 contains 12 residues. Per the germline V gene, CDR1 is SNHLY and CDR2 is FYNNEI. Trimming took off 7 bases at V and 8 bases at J, with 11 bases between the two ends. The CDR3, as DNA: TGTGCCAGCAAGGGTTTCAAAGAAAAACTGTTTTTT. It translates to CASKGFKEKLFF.

The chain has TRBV10-3 and TRBJ1-1; the D gene is possibly TRBD1 (5 bases). Trimming stripped 0 bases from V and 4 bases from J, with 12 bases between. Looked up from germline, CDR1 is ENHRY and CDR2 is SYGVKD. The CDR3 has 15 residues. The CDR3, as DNA: TGTGCCATCAGTGAGTCAACGGGGAGGGGCACTGAAGCTTTCTTT. Amino acids: CAISESTGRGTEAFF.

The chain joins TRBV7-8 to TRBJ1-4, with 7 bases fitting TRBD1. Germline lookup yields CDR1 SGHVS and CDR2 FQNEAQ. The CDR3 has 14 amino acids. The V gene end was trimmed by 1 base and the J gene end by 10 bases; junction bases not matched to a gene: 6. The CDR3 bases are TGTGCCAGCAGCTTAGGGACAGGCGGGGGAAAACTGTTTTTT. It is translated as CASSLGTGGGKLFF.

This clone has ten or more counts. V and J are TRBV18 and TRBJ1-1; D is undetermined. The V gene's germline CDR1 is KGHSH and CDR2 LQKENI. Trimming stripped 3 bases from V and 0 bases from J, with 2 bases between. This CDR3 spans 12 amino acids. The CDR3 DNA sequence: TGTGCCAGCTCACCCCTGAACACTGAAGCTTTCTTT. As protein: CASSPLNTEAFF.

The V and J genes are TRBV9 and TRBJ1-2; D not certain. Looked up from germline, CDR1 is SGDLS and CDR2 is YYNGEE. Trimming removed 0 bases at V and 0 bases at J, with 15 bases between. This CDR3 region has 17 residues. The CDR3 region is CASSVGRTISANYGYTF. The CDR3 nucleotides read TGTGCCAGCAGCGTAGGACGGACCATCTCGGCTAACTATGGCTACACCTTC.

The V call is TRBV18, the J call TRBJ2-7, with 8 bases aligning to TRBD1. This CDR3 contains 13 residues. Trimming took 5 bases from V and 4 from J; bases not matched to a gene: 4. Germline loops: CDR1 KGHSH, CDR2 LQKENI. CDR3 coding DNA: TGTGCCAGCTCAGGACAGGGTTTGTACGAGCAGTACTTC. This gives the protein CASSGQGLYEQYF.

The gene calls are TRBV12-3 or TRBV12-4 and TRBJ1-1; D gene unclear. V was clipped by 6 bases and J by 2 bases, with 10 bases between them. The CDR3 totals 13 residues. The CDR3 sequence is CASRTTVNTEAFF. The CDR3 DNA is TGTGCCAGCAGGACGACGGTCAACACTGAAGCTTTCTTT.

The J gene is TRBJ1-1, the V gene TRBV2, with TRBD1 identical over 7 bases. The length of the CDR3 is 13 residues. V was pared by 3 bases and J by 4 bases, with 2 bases of the junction left unmatched. From germline, CDR1 is SNHLY and CDR2 FYNNEI. The CDR3 DNA is TGTGCCAGCAGTGAGACAGGGTTCACTGAAGCTTTCTTT. Translating gives CASSETGFTEAFF.

The chain has TRBV5-4 and TRBJ2-1, with 7 nucleotides matching TRBD2. Trimming cost V 2 bases and J 0 bases; bases outside gene matches: 2. Germline CDR1 reads SGHNT; CDR2 reads YYREEE (reference sequence). The CDR3 loop spans 15 amino acids. CDR3 protein: CASSFGGFSYNEQFF. The CDR3 DNA follows: TGTGCCAGCAGCTTCGGGGGGTTCTCCTACAATGAGCAGTTCTTC.

This sequence joins TRBV19 and TRBJ2-1, with TRBD1 as a possible D gene (5 bases). This CDR3 is built from 13 residues. The V and J ends lost 5 bases and 3 bases respectively, with 8 bases between them. CDR1 and CDR2 (germline): LNHDA, SQIVND (reference sequence). The CDR3 DNA follows: TGTGCCAGTAGTTCTGGACACTACAATGAGCAGTTCTTC. Its protein product is CASSSGHYNEQFF.